These T cell receptor beta chains were read from a single sample in a study of blood T cell repertoires in COVID-19. Sequenced by immunoSEQ multiplex PCR; TCRdb stores in-frame clones only, minus some. The sample includes tens of thousands of clones, 70% to 75% of them seen just once. Sequenced sample: peripheral blood. These receptors all come from a woman in her 70s with acute or convalescent COVID-19. The CDR3 runs from the conserved cysteine through the conserved F or W. The D gene is left open where the match is weak. Rows may omit the clone size; those that give it use once, few, many or a size class.

CDR3aa: CASSLSAGRENEQFF; CDR3nt: TGTGCCAGCAGCTTGTCGGCGGGTAGGGAGAATGAGCAGTTCTTC; j_gene: TRBJ2-1; v_gene: TRBV5-4; abundance: few; d_gene: -
CDR3aa: CASSQRANEKLFF; CDR3nt: TGTGCCAGCAGTCAGAGGGCTAATGAAAAACTGTTTTTT; j_gene: TRBJ1-4; v_gene: TRBV6-5; abundance: many; d_gene: -
CDR3aa: CASSSFRGTGVEQYF; CDR3nt: TGTGCCAGCTCGTCCTTCCGAGGGACTGGGGTAGAGCAGTACTTC; j_gene: TRBJ2-7; v_gene: TRBV2; abundance: -; d_gene: -
CDR3aa: CASSPTGFNQPQHF; CDR3nt: TGTGCCAGCAGCCCAACAGGGTTCAATCAGCCCCAGCATTTT; j_gene: TRBJ1-5; v_gene: TRBV27; abundance: -; d_gene: -
CDR3aa: CASSLGGRGNEQYF; CDR3nt: TGTGCCAGCAGCTTAGGCGGGAGAGGGAACGAGCAGTACTTC; j_gene: TRBJ2-7; v_gene: TRBV11-2; abundance: once; d_gene: TRBD2
CDR3aa: CASRKGGWSDQPQHF; CDR3nt: TGTGCCAGCAGGAAAGGGGGTTGGAGCGATCAGCCCCAGCATTTT; j_gene: TRBJ1-5; v_gene: TRBV6-5; abundance: -; d_gene: -
CDR3aa: CASRVDRGPYNEQFF; CDR3nt: TGTGCCAGCAGGGTCGACAGGGGGCCCTACAATGAGCAGTTCTTC; j_gene: TRBJ2-1; v_gene: TRBV27; abundance: -; d_gene: TRBD1
CDR3aa: CASSLGGRSSNEQFF; CDR3nt: TGTGCCAGCAGCTTGGGCGGGAGGTCCAGCAATGAGCAGTTCTTC; j_gene: TRBJ2-1; v_gene: TRBV5-4; abundance: -; d_gene: TRBD2
CDR3aa: CASRGAGPHGPQHF; CDR3nt: TGTGCCAGCAGAGGCGCAGGCCCCCATGGGCCCCAGCATTTT; j_gene: TRBJ1-5; v_gene: TRBV2; abundance: -; d_gene: -
CDR3aa: CASKTQSSGNTIYF; CDR3nt: TGCGCCAGCAAAACACAAAGCTCTGGAAACACCATATATTTT; j_gene: TRBJ1-3; v_gene: TRBV5-1; abundance: -; d_gene: -
CDR3aa: CASSQGDRGLGNSPLHF; CDR3nt: TGTGCCAGCAGCCAAGGGGACAGGGGGCTCGGGAATTCACCCCTCCACTTT; j_gene: TRBJ1-6; v_gene: TRBV3-1/TRBV3-2; abundance: -; d_gene: TRBD1
CDR3aa: CASSRQATLYGYTF; CDR3nt: TGTGCCAGCAGTAGACAGGCAACCTTATATGGCTACACCTTC; j_gene: TRBJ1-2; v_gene: TRBV6-5; abundance: once; d_gene: -
CDR3aa: CASTSGGNQPQHF; CDR3nt: TGTGCCAGCACCTCTGGGGGGAATCAGCCCCAGCATTTT; j_gene: TRBJ1-5; v_gene: TRBV6-6; abundance: -; d_gene: -